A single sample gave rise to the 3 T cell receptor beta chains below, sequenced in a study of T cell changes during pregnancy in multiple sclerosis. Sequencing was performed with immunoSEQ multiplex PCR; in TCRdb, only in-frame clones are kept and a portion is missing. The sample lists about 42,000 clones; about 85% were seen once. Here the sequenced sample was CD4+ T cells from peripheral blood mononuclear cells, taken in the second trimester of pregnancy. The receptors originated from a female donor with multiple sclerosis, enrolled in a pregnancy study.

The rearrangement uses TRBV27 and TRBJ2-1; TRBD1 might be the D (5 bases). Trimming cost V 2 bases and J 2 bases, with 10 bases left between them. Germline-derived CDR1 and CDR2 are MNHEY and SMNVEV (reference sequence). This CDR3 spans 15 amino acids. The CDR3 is CASSLGARPYNEQFF. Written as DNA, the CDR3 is TGTGCCAGCAGTTTAGGGGCCCGGCCCTACAATGAGCAGTTCTTC.

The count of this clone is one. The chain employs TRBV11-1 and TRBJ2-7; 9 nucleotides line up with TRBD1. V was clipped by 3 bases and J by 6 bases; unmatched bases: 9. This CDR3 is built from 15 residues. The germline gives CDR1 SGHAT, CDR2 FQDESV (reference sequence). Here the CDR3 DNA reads TGTGCCAGCAGCTTGAGGCCACAGGGGGCGTCCGAGCAGTACTTC. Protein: CASSLRPQGASEQYF.

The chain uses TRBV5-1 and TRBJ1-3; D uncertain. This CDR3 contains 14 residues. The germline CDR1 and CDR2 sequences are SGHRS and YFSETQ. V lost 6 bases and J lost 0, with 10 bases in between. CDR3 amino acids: CASKEGTSGNTIYF. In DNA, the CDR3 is TGCGCCAGCAAGGAGGGAACCTCTGGAAACACCATATATTTT.